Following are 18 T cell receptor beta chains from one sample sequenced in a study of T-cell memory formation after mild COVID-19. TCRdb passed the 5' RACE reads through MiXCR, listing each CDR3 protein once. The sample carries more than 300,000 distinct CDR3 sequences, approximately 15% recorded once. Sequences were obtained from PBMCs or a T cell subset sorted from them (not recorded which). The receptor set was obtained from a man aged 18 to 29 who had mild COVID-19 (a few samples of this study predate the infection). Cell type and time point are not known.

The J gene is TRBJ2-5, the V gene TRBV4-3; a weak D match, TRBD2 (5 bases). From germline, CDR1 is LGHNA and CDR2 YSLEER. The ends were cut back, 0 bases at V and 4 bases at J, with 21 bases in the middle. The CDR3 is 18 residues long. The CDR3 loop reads CASSQEWPSNSEGETQYF. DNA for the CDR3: TGCGCCAGCAGCCAAGAATGGCCGTCTAACTCCGAGGGAGAGACCCAGTACTTC.

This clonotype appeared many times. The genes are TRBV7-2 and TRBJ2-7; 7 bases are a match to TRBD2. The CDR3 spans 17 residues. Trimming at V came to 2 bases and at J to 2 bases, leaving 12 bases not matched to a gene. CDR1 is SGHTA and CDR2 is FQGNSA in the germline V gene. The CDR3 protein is CASSLKMGYGGAYEQYV. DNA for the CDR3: TGTGCCAGCAGCTTAAAGATGGGATATGGGGGGGCCTACGAGCAGTACGTC.

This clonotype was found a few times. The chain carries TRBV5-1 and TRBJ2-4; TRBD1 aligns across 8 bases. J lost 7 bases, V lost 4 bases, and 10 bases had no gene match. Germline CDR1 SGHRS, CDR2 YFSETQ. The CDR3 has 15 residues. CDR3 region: CASSDRWTGPNIQYF. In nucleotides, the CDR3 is TGCGCCAGCAGCGACCGTTGGACAGGGCCCAACATTCAGTACTTC.

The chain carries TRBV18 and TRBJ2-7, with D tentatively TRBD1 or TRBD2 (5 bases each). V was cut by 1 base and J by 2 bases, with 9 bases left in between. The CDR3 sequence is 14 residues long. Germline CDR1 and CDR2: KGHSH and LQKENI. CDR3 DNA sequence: TGTGCCAGCTCACCACGCCAGGGACCCTACGAGCAGTACGTC. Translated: CASSPRQGPYEQYV.

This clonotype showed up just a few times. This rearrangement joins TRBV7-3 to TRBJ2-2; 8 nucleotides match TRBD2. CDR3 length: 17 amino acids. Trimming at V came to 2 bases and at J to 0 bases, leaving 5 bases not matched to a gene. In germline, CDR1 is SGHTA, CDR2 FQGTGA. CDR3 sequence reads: CASSLGRRGANTGELFF. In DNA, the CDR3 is TGTGCCAGCAGCTTAGGGCGGCGGGGGGCGAACACCGGGGAGCTGTTTTTT.

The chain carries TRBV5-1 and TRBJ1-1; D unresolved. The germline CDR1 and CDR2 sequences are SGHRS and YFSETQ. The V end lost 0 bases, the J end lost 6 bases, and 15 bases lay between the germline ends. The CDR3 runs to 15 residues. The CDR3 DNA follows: TGCGCCAGCAGCTTGGCCCCGGGGATGGCGGCTGAAGCTTTCTTT. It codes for CASSLAPGMAAEAFF.

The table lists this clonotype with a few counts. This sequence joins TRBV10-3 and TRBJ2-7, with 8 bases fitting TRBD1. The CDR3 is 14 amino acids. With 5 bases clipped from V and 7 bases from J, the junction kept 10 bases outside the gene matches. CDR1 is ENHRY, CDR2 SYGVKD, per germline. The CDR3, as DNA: TGTGCCATCAGTCGGTCAGGGGGCGCGGAAGAGCAGTACTTC. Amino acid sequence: CAISRSGGAEEQYF.

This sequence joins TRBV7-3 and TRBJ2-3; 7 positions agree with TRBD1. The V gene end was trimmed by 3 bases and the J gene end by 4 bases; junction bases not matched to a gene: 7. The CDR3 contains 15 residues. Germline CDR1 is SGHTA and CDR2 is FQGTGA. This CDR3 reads CASSFEGAASDTQYF. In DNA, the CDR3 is TGTGCCAGCAGCTTTGAGGGGGCTGCGTCAGATACGCAGTATTTT.

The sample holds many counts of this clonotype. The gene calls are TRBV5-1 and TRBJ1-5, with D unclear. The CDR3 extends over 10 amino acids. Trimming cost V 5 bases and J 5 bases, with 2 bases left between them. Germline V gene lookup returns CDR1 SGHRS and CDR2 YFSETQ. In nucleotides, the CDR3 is TGCGCCAGCAGTCATCAGCCCCAGCATTTT. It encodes CASSHQPQHF. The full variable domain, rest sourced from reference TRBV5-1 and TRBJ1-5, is KAGVTQTPRYLIKTRGQQVTLSCSPISGHRSVSWYQQTPGQGLQFLFEYFSETQRNKGNFPGRFSGRQFSNSRSEMNVSTLELGDSALYLCASSHQPQHFGDGTRLSIL.

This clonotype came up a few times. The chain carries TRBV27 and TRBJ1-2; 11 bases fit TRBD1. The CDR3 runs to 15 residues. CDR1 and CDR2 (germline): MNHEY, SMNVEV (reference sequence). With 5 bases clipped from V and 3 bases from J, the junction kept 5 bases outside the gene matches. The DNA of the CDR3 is TGTGCCAGCAGTCTTGGGACAGGGGGAGACTATGGCTACACCTTC. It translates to CASSLGTGGDYGYTF.

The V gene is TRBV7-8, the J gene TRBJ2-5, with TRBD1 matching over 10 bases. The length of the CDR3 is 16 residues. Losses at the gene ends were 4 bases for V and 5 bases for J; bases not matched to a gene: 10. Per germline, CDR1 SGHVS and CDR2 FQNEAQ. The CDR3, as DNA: TGTGCCAGCAGCTGGACAGGGGGGTTAAAGTTTGAGACCCAGTACTTC. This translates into CASSWTGGLKFETQYF.

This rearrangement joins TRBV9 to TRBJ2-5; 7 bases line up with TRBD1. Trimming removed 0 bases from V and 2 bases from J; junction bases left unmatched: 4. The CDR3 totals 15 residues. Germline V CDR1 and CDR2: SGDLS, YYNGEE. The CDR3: CASSVGDREQETQYF. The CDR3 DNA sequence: TGTGCCAGCAGCGTAGGAGACAGGGAGCAAGAGACCCAGTACTTC.

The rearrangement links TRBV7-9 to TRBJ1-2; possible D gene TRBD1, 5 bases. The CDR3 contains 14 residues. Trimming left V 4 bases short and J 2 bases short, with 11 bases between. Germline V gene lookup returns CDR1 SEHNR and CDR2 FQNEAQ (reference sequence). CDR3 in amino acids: CASSSIAGNYGYTF. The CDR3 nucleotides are TGTGCCAGCAGCTCCATAGCAGGGAACTATGGCTACACCTTC.

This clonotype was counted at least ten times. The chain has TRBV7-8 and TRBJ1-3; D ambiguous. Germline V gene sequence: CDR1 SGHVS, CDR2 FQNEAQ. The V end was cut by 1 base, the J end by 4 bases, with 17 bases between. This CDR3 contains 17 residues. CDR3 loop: CASSLGNYRVKGNTIYF. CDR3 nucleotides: TGTGCCAGCAGCTTAGGCAACTACCGGGTTAAAGGAAACACCATATATTTT.

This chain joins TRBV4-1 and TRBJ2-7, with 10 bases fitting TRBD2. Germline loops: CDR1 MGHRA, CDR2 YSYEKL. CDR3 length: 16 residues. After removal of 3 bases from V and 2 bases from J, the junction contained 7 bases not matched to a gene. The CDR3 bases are TGCGCCAGCAGCCATGTTTTAGCGGGGGGAACCTACGAGCAGTACTTC. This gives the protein CASSHVLAGGTYEQYF.

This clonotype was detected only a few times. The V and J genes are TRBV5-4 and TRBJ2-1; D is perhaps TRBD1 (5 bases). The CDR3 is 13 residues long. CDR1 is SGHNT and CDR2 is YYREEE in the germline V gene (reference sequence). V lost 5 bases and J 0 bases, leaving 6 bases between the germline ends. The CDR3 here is CASRDTSYNEQFF. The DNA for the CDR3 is TGTGCCAGCAGGGACACCTCCTACAATGAGCAGTTCTTC.

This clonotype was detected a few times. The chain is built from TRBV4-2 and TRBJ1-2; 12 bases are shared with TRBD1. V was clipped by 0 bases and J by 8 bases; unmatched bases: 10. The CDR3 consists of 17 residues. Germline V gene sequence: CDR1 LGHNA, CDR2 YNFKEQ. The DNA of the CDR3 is TGTGCCAGCAGCCAAGATGCGGAGGGGACAGGGGGCTGGGGCTACACCTTC. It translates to CASSQDAEGTGGWGYTF.

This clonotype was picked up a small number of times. CDR3 residues: CASSQDQGGEAFF. The CDR3 bases are TGCGCCAGCAGCCAAGATCAAGGGGGTGAAGCTTTCTTT. The chain carries TRBV4-3 and TRBJ1-1, with D possibly TRBD1 on 6 matching bases. Germline V lookup: CDR1 LGHNA, CDR2 YSLEER. Between the trimmed V and J ends, which lost 0 bases and 7 bases, there was a span of 9 bases. CDR3 length: 13 amino acids.